This TCR beta chain is from a study of cytomegalovirus exposure and HLA in healthy donors. This clone was recorded a few times. No antigen is known for it. In the PCR, 60 Vbeta and 13 Jbeta primers were used. Profiled with immunoSEQ multiplex PCR; TCRdb holds only in-frame clones, not every one. The sample lists around 220,000 clones; 75% to 80% were seen once. V gave up 0 bases and J gave up 0 bases, with 6 bases separating them. CDR1 and CDR2 from the germline V gene are LNHNV and YYDKDF (reference sequence). The CDR3 loop spans 15 amino acids. Whole-study findings and limits: With later analysis, a missense DCLRE1C variant became linked to TCR beta V- and J-gene trimming. Evidence from a later analysis indicated that most CMV-associated TCR beta chains looked HLA-restricted.

The receptor was isolated from a man aged 18 to 29 in good health and CMV-seronegative. The rearrangement links TRBV15 to TRBJ2-1; a weak D match, TRBD1 (5 bases). The specimen sequenced was PBMCs. The CDR3 coding sequence is TGTGCCACCAGCAGAGAAAGGGGCTCCTACAATGAGCAGTTCTTC. This sequence encodes CATSRERGSYNEQFF.